In its sample, the clone carrying this T cell receptor (beta chain) was seen once. The sample belongs to a study of preoperative IRX-2 immunotherapy in early breast cancer. The length of the CDR3 is 13 residues. Clones were read by immunoSEQ multiplex PCR, and TCRdb kept only the in-frame ones, dropping some. This repertoire shows around 30,000 clones, about four fifths found once; its top ten account for less than 2.5%. Indicated treatment: preoperative locoregional IRX-2 cytokine immunotherapy. Samples came from a phase Ib trial of preoperative locoregional IRX-2 cytokine immunotherapy. This TCR came from a human donor with breast cancer. The material was lymph node tissue, obtained before IRX-2 immunotherapy. The rearrangement joins TRBV1 to TRBJ2-6. TRBV1 is a listed pseudogene. The CDR3: CASSQAGANVLTF. In nucleotides, the CDR3 is TGCGCCAGCAGCCAAGCTGGGGCCAACGTCCTGACTTTC.